The clone carrying this T cell receptor (beta chain) turned up a few times. The data are from a study of cytomegalovirus exposure and HLA in healthy donors. The PCR made use of 60 Vbeta and 13 Jbeta primers. Profiled with immunoSEQ multiplex PCR; TCRdb holds only in-frame clones, not every one. Seen here are 100,000 or so clones, around four fifths observed once, and the top ten hold roughly 1.2%. The CDR3 contains 17 residues. Between the trimmed V and J ends, which lost 0 bases and 2 bases, there was a span of 17 bases. In germline, CDR1 is SGHDT, CDR2 YYEEEE. V gene TRBV5-6 combines with J gene TRBJ1-2; D is undetermined. This TCR was recovered from a man aged 25 to 40 in good health and CMV-seronegative. The sample consisted of PBMCs. The CDR3 bases are TGTGCCAGCAGCTTGGTAACGTGGGCCAGTAGGAACTATGGCTACACCTTC. Amino acid sequence: CASSLVTWASRNYGYTF.